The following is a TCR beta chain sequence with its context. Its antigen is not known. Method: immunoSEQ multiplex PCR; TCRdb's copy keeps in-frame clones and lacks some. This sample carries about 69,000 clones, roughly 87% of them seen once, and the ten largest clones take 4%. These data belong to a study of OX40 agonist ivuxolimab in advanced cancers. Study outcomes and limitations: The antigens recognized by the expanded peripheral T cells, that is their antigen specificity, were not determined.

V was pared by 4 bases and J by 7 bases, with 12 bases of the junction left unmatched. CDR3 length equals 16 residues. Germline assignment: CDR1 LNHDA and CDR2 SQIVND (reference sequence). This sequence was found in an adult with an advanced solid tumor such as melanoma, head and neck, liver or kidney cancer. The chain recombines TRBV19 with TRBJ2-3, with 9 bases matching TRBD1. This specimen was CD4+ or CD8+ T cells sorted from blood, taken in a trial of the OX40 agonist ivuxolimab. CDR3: CASSRKPGTGINTQYF. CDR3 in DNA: TGTGCCAGTAGTAGAAAACCCGGGACAGGGATCAATACGCAGTATTTT.